The entry that follows covers one T cell receptor (beta chain) sequence. The antigen remains undetermined. These data originate in a study of T cell responses to AZD1222 COVID-19 vaccine. For the study at large: Combined were second doses at about 4 or about 12 weeks. Study results and limitations: Clonal diversity was possibly underestimated; the donors were predominantly white British and more often female.

Some clones are missing from TCRdb's copy, which holds only in-frame ones; the method was immunoSEQ multiplex PCR. The data show approximately 80,000 clones, with approximately 90% seen just once and 5.7% held by the top ten. This specimen consisted of peripheral blood, obtained on day 0 of AZD1222 vaccination. This TCR was sampled from an adult in good health.

The CDR3 is CASSPLPGQGVNIQYF. The CDR3 nucleotides are TGTGCCAGTAGTCCCCTGCCAGGACAGGGGGTGAACATTCAGTACTTC. The chain carries TRBV19 and TRBJ2-4; 10 nucleotides match TRBD1. V gave up 5 bases and J gave up 7 bases; unmatched junction bases: 11. The CDR3 totals 16 residues. Germline V lookup: CDR1 LNHDA, CDR2 SQIVND (reference sequence).